The entry below gives a single TCR beta chain sequence along with its context. Its antigen is unknown. This sample also contains other DNA sequences that code for the same CDR3. Deletions cut 1 base from V and 11 bases from J, with 20 bases between. This CDR3 is built from 15 residues. Per the germline V gene, CDR1 is SGHVS and CDR2 is FQNEAQ. In the PCR, 60 Vbeta and 13 Jbeta primers were used. Clones were sequenced by immunoSEQ multiplex PCR, and TCRdb holds only the in-frame ones, with some missing. The table has 95,000 to 150,000 clones, roughly 80% seen once. This entry is derived from a study of cytomegalovirus exposure and HLA in healthy donors. Each donor was healthy, and each was a bone marrow donor. Findings of the study overall: Several V segments, TRBV6-2 and TRBV6-3 among them, could not be told apart and were dropped. In a later analysis, TCR beta V- and J-gene trimming was associated with a missense DCLRE1C variant.

This chain connects TRBV7-8 to TRBJ1-2; D call uncertain. The sample was PBMCs. The clonotype originates from a woman aged 18-29 years in good health and CMV-seronegative. The CDR3 sequence is CASSLGSDTNSGYTF. In DNA form, the CDR3 reads TGTGCCAGCAGCTTAGGGTCAGACACCAACAGTGGTTACACCTTC.